The 32 T cell receptor beta chains given below trace back to one sample, sequenced in a study of T cell responses to AZD1222 COVID-19 vaccine. The assay was immunoSEQ multiplex PCR, and TCRdb's table has in-frame clones only and misses some. The sample consists of about 110,000 clones, around 90% of them appearing once. Sample: peripheral blood, taken on day 0 of MenACWY control vaccination. The source of these receptors is an adult in good health.

The V gene is TRBV2, the J gene TRBJ2-7; D unresolved. Trimming shortened V by 6 bases and J by 3 bases, and 6 bases separated the two germline ends. This CDR3 region has 11 residues. Germline CDR1 and CDR2: SNHLY and FYNNEI. DNA of the CDR3: TGTGCCAGCAGGAACCACTACGAGCAGTACTTC. This sequence encodes CASRNHYEQYF.

This clone was counted a few times. This chain links TRBV27 with TRBJ1-1, with TRBD1 identical over 8 bases. The CDR3 has 18 amino acids. With V trimmed by 4 bases and J by 5 bases, 18 bases remained unmatched. CDR1 is MNHEY and CDR2 is SMNVEV in the germline V gene (reference sequence). CDR3: CASSSQDRVGLRETEAFF. CDR3 DNA: TGTGCCAGCAGTTCTCAGGACAGGGTGGGTCTAAGAGAGACTGAAGCTTTCTTT.

The V and J genes are TRBV5-4 and TRBJ2-7; tentative D call: TRBD1 (6 bases). CDR3 length: 12 residues. Germline loops: CDR1 SGHNT, CDR2 YYREEE (reference sequence). The V end was cut by 5 bases, the J end by 3 bases, with 9 bases between. The CDR3: CASRDSYYEQYF. The CDR3, as DNA: TGTGCCAGCAGGGACAGTTACTACGAGCAGTACTTC.

V usage is TRBV6-2 or TRBV6-3 and J usage is TRBJ2-4, with 8 bases lining up with TRBD1. This CDR3 spans 12 amino acids. Trimming at V came to 2 bases and at J to 9 bases, leaving 0 bases not matched to a gene. Germline V gene lookup returns CDR1 MNHEY and CDR2 SVGEGT. The CDR3 protein is CASSYGQGIQYF. The CDR3 region has the DNA TGTGCCAGCAGTTACGGACAGGGCATTCAGTACTTC.

The chain combines TRBV7-3 with TRBJ1-1, with 11 bases fitting TRBD1. Germline values: CDR1 SGHTA, CDR2 FQGTGA. The CDR3 has 16 residues. The J segment lost 5 bases and the V segment lost 4 bases, leaving 9 bases of the junction unmatched. The CDR3 protein is CASSSRGTGGRTEAFF. The CDR3 DNA reads TGTGCCAGCAGCTCCCGGGGGACAGGGGGAAGGACTGAAGCTTTCTTT. The full variable domain, in which reference TRBV7-3 and TRBJ1-1 provide the parts outside the CDR3, is GAGVSQTPSNKVTEKGKYVELRCDPISGHTALYWYRQSLGQGPEFLIYFQGTGAADDSGLPNDRFFAVRPEGSVSTLKIQRTERGDSAVYLCASSSRGTGGRTEAFFGQGTRLTVV.

The rearrangement links TRBV10-3 to TRBJ2-2; the match to TRBD1 covers 8 bases. The CDR3 has 14 amino acids. V was clipped by 6 bases and J by 0 bases; unmatched bases: 0. Germline loops: CDR1 ENHRY, CDR2 SYGVKD. CDR3 DNA sequence: TGTGCCATCAGGACAGGGGCGAACACCGGGGAGCTGTTTTTT. As protein: CAIRTGANTGELFF.

This sequence joins TRBV19 and TRBJ2-7; 7 bases fit TRBD1. The CDR3 is made up of 15 amino acids. Trimming cost V 9 bases and J 2 bases; bases outside gene matches: 13. Germline V gives CDR1 LNHDA, CDR2 SQIVND (reference sequence). CDR3 protein: CARYAGTDRPYEQYF. The DNA of the CDR3 is TGTGCCAGATATGCCGGGACAGACCGCCCCTACGAGCAGTACTTC.

The J gene is TRBJ2-2, the V gene TRBV27; D gene uncertain. The CDR3 covers 13 residues. Germline V lookup: CDR1 MNHEY, CDR2 SMNVEV (reference sequence). The V and J ends lost 5 bases and 4 bases respectively, with 8 bases between them. CDR3 region: CASSPLVTGELFF. The CDR3 nucleotides read TGTGCCAGCAGTCCTCTAGTCACCGGGGAGCTGTTTTTT.

V and J are TRBV10-3 and TRBJ2-7; D uncertain. V was trimmed by 2 bases and J by 0 bases, leaving 5 bases between them. This CDR3 has 13 residues. In germline, CDR1 is ENHRY, CDR2 SYGVKD. CDR3 DNA: TGTGCCATCAGTGAGGCAGTCTCCTACGAGCAGTACTTC. Protein: CAISEAVSYEQYF.

J is TRBJ1-4 and V is TRBV5-5; D unclear. The ends were cut back, 3 bases at V and 0 bases at J, with 6 bases in the middle. Germline assignment: CDR1 SGHKS and CDR2 YYEKEE (reference sequence). The CDR3 has 14 residues. The CDR3 loop reads CASSSDATNEKLFF. The DNA for the CDR3 is TGTGCCAGCAGCTCCGATGCAACTAATGAAAAACTGTTTTTT.

This chain connects TRBV9 to TRBJ2-3; TRBD2 matches 13 bases. V dropped 2 bases and J dropped 1; count of bases not matched to a gene: 1. There are 16 residues in the CDR3. Germline CDR1 and CDR2: SGDLS and YYNGEE. The CDR3 DNA is TGTGCCAGCAGCGTCGGGACTAGCGGGGGCACAGATACGCAGTATTTT. It translates to CASSVGTSGGTDTQYF.

The J gene is TRBJ1-1, the V gene TRBV7-2; weak D call: TRBD1 (6 bases). This CDR3 region has 14 residues. V was shortened by 1 base and J by 6 bases, with 12 bases between the two germline ends. Germline values: CDR1 SGHTA, CDR2 FQGNSA. The CDR3 DNA sequence: TGTGCCAGCAGCTTAGAGGGGGTGCTCTCTGAAGCTTTCTTT. Translated, it gives CASSLEGVLSEAFF.

This rearrangement joins TRBV7-2 to TRBJ1-6; no clear D. This CDR3 is 17 amino acids long. V lost 5 bases, J lost 0 bases, and 14 bases lay in between. Germline CDR1 and CDR2: SGHTA and FQGNSA. The DNA for the CDR3 is TGTGCCAGCAGCGTTAGGACCGTTAGCTCCTATAATTCACCCCTCCACTTT. Translation gives CASSVRTVSSYNSPLHF.

This clone was observed once. V usage is TRBV7-3 and J usage is TRBJ2-1; either TRBD1 or TRBD2 may supply D (6 bases each). V lost 5 bases and J 9 bases, leaving 23 bases between the germline ends. The CDR3 contains 16 residues. Looked up from germline, CDR1 is SGHTA and CDR2 is FQGTGA. The CDR3 DNA is TGTGCCAGCAGCCTCCTGGGGGGCCGGTTCCCTACTGAGCAGTTCTTC. It codes for CASSLLGGRFPTEQFF.

This clone was observed a handful of times. The chain links TRBV5-4 to TRBJ2-2; D could derive from TRBD1 or TRBD2 (6 bases each). V was cut by 4 bases and J by 3 bases, with 13 bases left in between. Germline loops: CDR1 SGHNT, CDR2 YYREEE (reference sequence). The CDR3 has 15 amino acids. CDR3 in amino acids: CASSQGGLDTGELFF. The CDR3 nucleotides read TGTGCCAGCAGCCAAGGGGGGCTTGACACCGGGGAGCTGTTTTTT.

The chain is built from TRBV28 and TRBJ1-1, with D perhaps matching TRBD1 (6 bases). V was pared by 5 bases and J by 0 bases, with 19 bases between. This CDR3 region has 17 residues. Germline CDR1 MDHEN, CDR2 SYDVKM. The chain's CDR3 is CASSPFSQGSLNTEAFF. CDR3 sequence (DNA): TGTGCCAGCAGTCCCTTCTCTCAGGGGTCCCTGAACACTGAAGCTTTCTTT.

The genes are TRBV19 and TRBJ1-1; D gene ambiguous. Germline-derived CDR1 and CDR2 are LNHDA and SQIVND (reference sequence). V was cut by 3 bases and J by 0 bases, with 8 bases left in between. The CDR3 has 14 residues. The DNA for the CDR3 is TGTGCCAGTAGTATCTTAGGGTTGAACACTGAAGCTTTCTTT. It yields the protein CASSILGLNTEAFF. Variable domain in full (rest from reference TRBV19 and TRBJ1-1): DGGITQSPKYLFRKEGQNVTLSCEQNLNHDAMYWYRQDPGQGLRLIYYSQIVNDFQKGDIAEGYSVSREKKESFPLTVTSAQKNPTAFYLCASSILGLNTEAFFGQGTRLTVV.

The genes are TRBV5-1 and TRBJ2-3; D may be TRBD1 or TRBD2 (5 bases each). With 0 bases removed from V and 6 bases from J, the gap between germline ends came to 11 bases. Germline lookup yields CDR1 SGHRS and CDR2 YFSETQ. The CDR3 length is 14 residues. CDR3 loop: CASSLGRGEDTQYF. DNA for the CDR3: TGCGCCAGCAGCTTGGGACGGGGCGAGGATACGCAGTATTTT.

The DNA of the CDR3 is TGCGCCAGCAGCTTGGCCGGGACTAGCGACTCAGATACGCAGTATTTT. Its translation is CASSLAGTSDSDTQYF. The gene calls are TRBV5-1 and TRBJ2-3, with TRBD2 matching 10 bases. Germline V gives CDR1 SGHRS, CDR2 YFSETQ. This CDR3 region has 16 residues. V shed 0 bases and J 4 bases; nucleotides not matched to a gene: 5.

The chain links TRBV10-3 to TRBJ1-5; 8 bases match TRBD1. Germline V gene data show CDR1 as ENHRY and CDR2 as SYGVKD. The CDR3 covers 15 residues. J lost 4 bases, V lost 3 bases, and 5 bases had no gene match. DNA of the CDR3: TGTGCCATCAGTGACCCCACAGGGGGGAATCAGCCCCAGCATTTT. Protein: CAISDPTGGNQPQHF.

The V and J genes are TRBV3-1 (or the pseudogene TRBV3-2) and TRBJ1-6, with TRBD1 identical over 8 bases. Trimming cost V 3 bases and J 7 bases; bases outside gene matches: 8. Germline V gene data show CDR1 as LGHDT and CDR2 as YNNKEL (reference sequence). This CDR3 has 16 residues. CDR3 residues: CASSQHGTGTNSPLHF. CDR3 in DNA: TGTGCCAGCAGCCAGCACGGGACAGGTACAAATTCACCCCTCCACTTT.

The sample holds one count of this clone. This rearrangement joins TRBV29-1 to TRBJ2-1; 7 nucleotides agree with TRBD2. In germline, CDR1 is SQVTM, CDR2 ANQGSEA. J was trimmed by 3 bases and V by 7 bases; bases with no gene match: 3. This CDR3 spans 12 amino acids. The CDR3 DNA reads as TGCAGCGCCCAGCGGGGCTACAATGAGCAGTTCTTC. This gives the protein CSAQRGYNEQFF.

The V gene is TRBV30, the J gene TRBJ2-5; 11 positions agree with TRBD2. The CDR3 is made up of 14 amino acids. Germline loops: CDR1 GTSNPN, CDR2 SVGIG (reference sequence). The V gene end was trimmed by 4 bases and the J gene end by 4 bases; junction bases not matched to a gene: 5. CDR3 sequence (DNA): TGTGCCTGGACCCGGACTAGCGGGTTAGAGACCCAGTACTTC. It translates to CAWTRTSGLETQYF. The whole variable domain, filled in from reference TRBV30 and TRBJ2-5, reads SQTIHQWPATLVQPVGSPLSLECTVEGTSNPNLYWYRQAAGRGLQLLFYSVGIGQISSEVPQNLSASRPQDRQFILSSKKLLLSDSGFYLCAWTRTSGLETQYFGPGTRLLVL.

The J gene is TRBJ2-7, the V gene TRBV10-2; 8 bases are shared with TRBD2. Germline-derived CDR1 and CDR2 are WSHSY and SAAADI. Trimming at V came to 5 bases and at J to 4 bases, leaving 7 bases not matched to a gene. This CDR3 is 14 amino acids long. This CDR3 reads CASSPAGLAYEQYF. CDR3 DNA sequence: TGCGCCAGCAGTCCGGCCGGACTAGCTTACGAGCAGTACTTC.

The gene calls are TRBV5-6 and TRBJ2-3; possible D gene TRBD2, 6 bases. V lost 0 bases and J 2 bases, leaving 7 bases between the germline ends. The germline gives CDR1 SGHDT, CDR2 YYEEEE. The CDR3 sequence is 14 residues long. The CDR3 DNA sequence: TGTGCCAGCAGCTTGGGCGGGGCCACAGATACGCAGTATTTT. Translated: CASSLGGATDTQYF. The full variable domain, completed using reference TRBV5-6 and TRBJ2-3, is DAGVTQSPTHLIKTRGQQVTLRCSPKSGHDTVSWYQQALGQGPQFIFQYYEEEERQRGNFPDRFSGHQFPNYSSELNVNALLLGDSALYLCASSLGGATDTQYFGPGTRLTVL.

V usage is TRBV18 and J usage is TRBJ1-1; D may be TRBD1 (6 bases). Germline values: CDR1 KGHSH, CDR2 LQKENI. With 8 bases removed from V and 0 bases from J, the gap between germline ends came to 10 bases. CDR3 length equals 13 residues. The CDR3 here is CASRGGLNTEAFF. Here the CDR3 DNA reads TGTGCCAGCCGAGGGGGGTTGAACACTGAAGCTTTCTTT.

This clone was seen once. The J gene is TRBJ2-2, the V gene TRBV11-2; TRBD1 aligns across 10 bases. With V trimmed by 7 bases and J by 4 bases, 9 bases remained unmatched. There are 16 residues in the CDR3. From germline, CDR1 is SGHAT and CDR2 FQNNGV. The CDR3 sequence: CASTRSGTGVTGELFF. CDR3 DNA sequence: TGTGCCAGCACTCGATCCGGGACAGGGGTCACCGGGGAGCTGTTTTTT.

The genes are TRBV7-6 and TRBJ1-2, with D maybe TRBD1 (5 bases). Germline assignment: CDR1 SGHVS and CDR2 FNYEAQ. V lost 5 bases and J 8 bases, leaving 9 bases between the germline ends. CDR3 length equals 11 residues. The CDR3: CASSIEGGYTF. The DNA of the CDR3 is TGTGCCAGCAGCATCGAGGGGGGCTACACCTTC.

This chain links TRBV25-1 with TRBJ1-1; D remains ambiguous. Germline V lookup: CDR1 MGHDK, CDR2 SYGVNS. V lost 6 bases and J lost 11, with 13 bases in between. CDR3 length equals 11 residues. CDR3 protein: CASRAFPGAFF. The CDR3 DNA reads as TGTGCCAGCAGGGCTTTTCCGGGGGCTTTCTTT.

In this sample, this clone turned up a few times. The chain is built from TRBV10-1 and TRBJ2-2; D possibly uses TRBD1 or TRBD2 (5 bases each). V lost 2 bases and J 5 bases, leaving 9 bases between the germline ends. CDR3 length: 14 residues. From germline, CDR1 is WNHNN and CDR2 SYGVQD (reference sequence). CDR3 nucleotides: TGCGCCAGCAGTGAGGCCTGGGGGACCGGGGAGCTGTTTTTT. Its protein product is CASSEAWGTGELFF.

The chain is built from TRBV3-1 (or the pseudogene TRBV3-2) and TRBJ1-1, with D uncertain. Germline V gene sequence: CDR1 LGHDT, CDR2 YNNKEL (reference sequence). There are 13 residues in the CDR3. V lost 0 bases and J 5 bases, leaving 7 bases between the germline ends. CDR3 sequence (DNA): TGTGCCAGCAGCCAAGATAGGTGGACTGAAGCTTTCTTT. It codes for CASSQDRWTEAFF.

The CDR3 DNA follows: TGTGCCAGCAGTGGAACCGGGACTAGTATCGGTGAGCAGTTCTTC. Its protein product is CASSGTGTSIGEQFF. V usage is TRBV2 and J usage is TRBJ2-1; 8 bases map to TRBD2. The J segment lost 9 bases and the V segment lost 4 bases, leaving 11 bases of the junction unmatched. Germline-derived CDR1 and CDR2 are SNHLY and FYNNEI. The CDR3 sequence is 15 residues long.